Listed here is a single T cell receptor (beta chain). This clone has more than one count but fewer than ten. The antigen this receptor binds is unknown. Per-base quality was not reported, and no clone a single base away is much larger than it. CDR1 MDHEN and CDR2 SYDVKM are derived from the germline V gene. From cysteine to phenylalanine, the CDR3 is 14 amino acids long. CDR3 DNA only is kept here, 42 bases in frame from base 1. Trimming takes 0 bases from V and 4 bases from J, and the germline ends sit 9 bases apart. These data come from a study of T cell responses to AZD1222 COVID-19 vaccine (dated by TCRdb to 2020 to 2022). Regarding the complete study: A total of 233 trial participants underwent TCR sequencing, of whom under 220 had received two doses of AZD1222 and about 26 had received two doses of the MenACWY control vaccine. Trial participants were enrolled by age into 18-55, 56-69 and 70-plus year subgroups, with approximately 150, 28 and 58 TCR-sequenced participants respectively.

The CDR3 regions of human TCRbeta chains were subjected to immunosequencing. The source study handled its data this way. Repertoire TCRs were checked for matches against a reference library of SARS-CoV-2-specific TCRs that had been generated using the MIRA antigen-specificity platform. Breadth meant the fraction of unique TCRs that were SARS-CoV-2-associated, whereas depth meant the fraction of total T cells that were SARS-CoV-2-associated. Using the MIRA data, each spike-specific TCR was assigned both to the spike region to which the TCR was reactive and to a CD4 or CD8 class. Log10-transformed breadth and depth values were compared by one-way ANOVA with Sidak's multiple comparisons tests. Held by TCRdb, this immuneACCESS table contains in-frame sequences only and omits some clones. Under half of the omission traces to an unresolved V gene where checked; the cause of the rest is unknown. V and J calls and clone size are those listed in that table; D and trimming were worked out from the DNA. Within this sample are 80,000 or so clones, with roughly 80% of them counted one time only. The ten largest make up approximately 25% of the sample.

What this sample's time point label stands for: about 28 days (+/-7) after the second vaccine dose. The intended sense of this specimen's treatment or condition label: meningococcal conjugate vaccine given as trial control. Samples from vaccinated people were obtained from the UK trials COV001 and COV002, which included a single-blind randomized controlled phase 2/3 trial of AZD1222 (ChAdOx1 nCoV-19) in healthy adults. For TCRbeta chain sequencing, PBMC samples from trial participants were taken at day 0 and at day 28 after the second dose. General study outcomes and caveats: The 56-69-year group was small, and its depth increase did not reach significance, likely because of low power. Reportedly, close to half of the unique spike-specific TCRs recognized epitopes lying outside the regions that are mutated in the B.1.351 and B.1.1.7 variants. Conclusions about previously exposed vaccinees are limited, since just a handful of AZD1222 recipients were seropositive for SARS-CoV-2 at baseline. A significant rise in spike-specific TCR breadth and depth was observed after two AZD1222 doses relative to day 0 and relative to MenACWY recipients. CD4 TCRs associated with the vaccine covered the entire spike protein, and the dominant responses were in regions 160-218 and 743-854. Because no day 14 peak-response samples were available, repertoires were characterized only after the peak T cell response. Participants were mostly white British, with more females than males. The authors suggested clonal diversity may have been underestimated.

This specimen consisted of peripheral blood, obtained 28 days after the second dose of the MenACWY control vaccine. The chain couples TRBV28 to TRBJ1-2; the D gene assignment is ambiguous. The receptor comes from an adult who received the MenACWY meningococcal vaccine as a control. The CDR3 sequence is CASSLWAQIYGYTF. The nucleotides read TGTGCCAGCAGTTTATGGGCACAGATCTATGGCTACACCTTC.